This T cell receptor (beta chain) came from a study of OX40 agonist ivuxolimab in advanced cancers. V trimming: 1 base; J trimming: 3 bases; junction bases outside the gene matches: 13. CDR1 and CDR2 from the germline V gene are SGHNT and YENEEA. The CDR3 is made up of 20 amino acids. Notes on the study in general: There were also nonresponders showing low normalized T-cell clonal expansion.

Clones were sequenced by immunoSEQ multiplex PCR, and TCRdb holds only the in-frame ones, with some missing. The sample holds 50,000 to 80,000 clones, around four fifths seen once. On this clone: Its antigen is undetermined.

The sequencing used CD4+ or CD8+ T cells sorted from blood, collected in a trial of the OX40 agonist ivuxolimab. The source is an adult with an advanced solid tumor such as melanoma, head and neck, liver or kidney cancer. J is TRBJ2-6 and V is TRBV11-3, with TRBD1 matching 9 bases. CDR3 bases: TGTGCCAGCAGCTTAGTCCCGCGGGACAGGGTTTCTGGTGGGGCCAACGTCCTGACTTTC. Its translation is CASSLVPRDRVSGGANVLTF.